This T cell receptor beta chain was obtained from a study of CD8 T cells in ankylosing spondylitis. General study results and limits: The authors reported significant enrichment of disease-linked clones in matched ankylosing spondylitis synovial fluid.

Generation of TCR beta libraries employed quantitative 5'-RACE incorporating molecular barcodes. Via MiXCR, TCRdb re-called the 5' RACE reads, giving one row per CDR3 protein. Seen here are more than 6,500 distinct CDR3 sequences, more than 8% observed once, and the top ten hold around 23%. This clonotype was observed many times. Its antigen is unidentified. The receptor was isolated from a male donor with ankylosing spondylitis or in good health (not recorded which). The sequenced sample was blood, either unsorted or a sorted T cell fraction (not recorded which).

CDR3 in DNA: TGTGCCAGCAGCGGTACCTCAGGTACGCAGTATTTT. This encodes CASSGTSGTQYF. The gene calls are TRBV9 and TRBJ2-3; no clear D gene. The CDR3 contains 12 residues. The germline V gene encodes CDR1 SGDLS and CDR2 YYNGEE. The V end was cut by 3 bases, the J end by 8 bases, with 10 bases between.